The clone carrying this T cell receptor beta chain was counted many times. A junction end diverges from the germline sequence, so it may reflect a read error. This record belongs to a study of T-cell reconstitution after alpha-beta-depleted transplantation in children. For TCRbeta, the library was prepared with unique molecular identifiers. TCRdb ran MiXCR on the PCR reads and lists one entry per CDR3 protein. The table has some 240,000 distinct CDR3 sequences, about 8.8% seen once; the top ten hold about 5%. CDR1 and CDR2 from the germline V gene are SGHRS and YFSETQ. The CDR3 spans 13 residues. Sequencing was performed on PBMCs from the stem cell graft donor, taken from the stem cell graft. This rearrangement joins TRBV5-1 to TRBJ1-1; 8 bases agree with TRBD1. This TCR was sampled from a human donor who donated a stem cell graft to a child with SCID. In DNA, the CDR3 is TGTGCCAGCAGCCTGGACAGGGACACTGAAGCTTTCTTT. Protein product: CASSLDRDTEAFF.